The 10 T cell receptor beta chains listed next were all sequenced from one sample in a study of blood T cell repertoires in COVID-19. TCRdb's table, derived via immunoSEQ multiplex PCR, lists solely in-frame clones and lacks some. Of approximately 140,000 clones in the sample, about 88% are singletons; the top ten hold roughly 2.5%. The sequenced sample was peripheral blood. The source of these receptors is a human donor with COVID-19, enrolled during active disease. The donor label of this sample is uncertain.

J is TRBJ2-1 and V is TRBV10-3; 14 bases line up with TRBD2. The CDR3 loop spans 15 amino acids. Germline lookup yields CDR1 ENHRY and CDR2 SYGVKD. Germline trimming cut 8 bases from V and 7 bases from J; bases unmatched to any gene: 7. The DNA of the CDR3 is TGTGCCATCGGACTAGCGGGGGGCCTAGGGAATGAGCAGTTCTTC. It codes for CAIGLAGGLGNEQFF.

The chain employs TRBV18 and TRBJ2-6; D possibly corresponds to TRBD2 (6 bases). CDR1 is KGHSH, CDR2 LQKENI, per germline. Trimming shortened V by 6 bases and J by 0 bases, and 9 bases separated the two germline ends. The CDR3 loop spans 15 amino acids. CDR3 in DNA: TGTGCCAGCTCGTTCGGGGGCTCTGGGGCCAACGTCCTGACTTTC. Encoded protein: CASSFGGSGANVLTF.

V is TRBV6-1 and J is TRBJ2-3, with D tentatively TRBD2 (6 bases). From germline, CDR1 is MNHNS and CDR2 SASEGT. The CDR3 has 15 amino acids. V was shortened by 3 bases and J by 0 bases, with 10 bases between the two germline ends. Written as DNA, the CDR3 is TGTGCCAGCAGTGATTCGGGGGTTAGCACAGATACGCAGTATTTT. Protein: CASSDSGVSTDTQYF.

This clone has a single count. The chain has TRBV27 and TRBJ2-1, with D perhaps TRBD2 (6 bases). CDR1 is MNHEY and CDR2 is SMNVEV in the germline V gene (reference sequence). V was clipped by 5 bases and J by 6 bases, with 23 bases between them. The CDR3 is 17 amino acids. The CDR3 is CASSQTGTGARGNEQFF. CDR3 coding DNA: TGTGCCAGCAGTCAAACCGGGACGGGAGCACGAGGCAATGAGCAGTTCTTC.

This chain uses TRBV19 with TRBJ2-6; 11 bases are a match to TRBD1. With 7 bases clipped from V and 0 bases from J, the junction kept 2 bases outside the gene matches. CDR1 and CDR2 from the germline V gene are LNHDA and SQIVND (reference sequence). The CDR3 is made up of 16 amino acids. Here the CDR3 reads CASTGQGGSGANVLTF. CDR3 bases: TGTGCCAGTACGGGACAGGGGGGCTCTGGGGCCAACGTCCTGACTTTC.

The chain recombines TRBV27 with TRBJ1-1; no clear D gene. From germline, CDR1 is MNHEY and CDR2 SMNVEV (reference sequence). V was pared by 5 bases and J by 3 bases, with 10 bases between. The CDR3 consists of 13 residues. Here the CDR3 reads CASSLASYTEAFF. CDR3 bases: TGTGCCAGCAGTCTAGCGAGTTACACTGAAGCTTTCTTT.

The rearrangement uses TRBV6-5 and TRBJ1-1, with 7 bases fitting TRBD1. CDR1 is MNHEY, CDR2 SVGAGI, per germline. After removal of 4 bases from V and 0 bases from J, the junction contained 8 bases not matched to a gene. The CDR3 runs 16 residues. Written as DNA, the CDR3 is TGTGCCAGCAGTTCGACACAGGGGCTATTGAACACTGAAGCTTTCTTT. Residues: CASSSTQGLLNTEAFF.

The chain carries TRBV3-1 (or the pseudogene TRBV3-2) and TRBJ2-3; unclear D gene. Trimming took 0 bases from V and 0 from J, leaving 7 bases between them. Germline V lookup: CDR1 LGHDT, CDR2 YNNKEL (reference sequence). This CDR3 comprises 15 residues. The CDR3 reads CASSQEDSSTDTQYF. CDR3 sequence (DNA): TGTGCCAGCAGCCAAGAAGACTCTAGCACAGATACGCAGTATTTT.

V usage is TRBV9 and J usage is TRBJ2-5; 7 nucleotides agree with TRBD2. CDR3 size: 13 residues. Per the germline V gene, CDR1 is SGDLS and CDR2 is YYNGEE. V lost 0 bases, J lost 5 bases, and 1 base stayed unmatched. CDR3 nucleotides: TGTGCCAGCAGCGTAGGACTAGCCGAGACCCAGTACTTC. This gives the protein CASSVGLAETQYF.

This clone was counted only a few times. The CDR3 does not close with the conserved phenylalanine or tryptophan, likely indicating a read error. No DNA is shown, since the ends of the CDR3 on it are uncertain; the CDR3 is the one TCRdb lists. The rearrangement links TRBV27 to TRBJ1-1. Germline V gives CDR1 MNHEY, CDR2 SMNVEV (reference sequence). The CDR3 region is 8 residues in length, termini included. CDR3 sequence: CASSSMLG.